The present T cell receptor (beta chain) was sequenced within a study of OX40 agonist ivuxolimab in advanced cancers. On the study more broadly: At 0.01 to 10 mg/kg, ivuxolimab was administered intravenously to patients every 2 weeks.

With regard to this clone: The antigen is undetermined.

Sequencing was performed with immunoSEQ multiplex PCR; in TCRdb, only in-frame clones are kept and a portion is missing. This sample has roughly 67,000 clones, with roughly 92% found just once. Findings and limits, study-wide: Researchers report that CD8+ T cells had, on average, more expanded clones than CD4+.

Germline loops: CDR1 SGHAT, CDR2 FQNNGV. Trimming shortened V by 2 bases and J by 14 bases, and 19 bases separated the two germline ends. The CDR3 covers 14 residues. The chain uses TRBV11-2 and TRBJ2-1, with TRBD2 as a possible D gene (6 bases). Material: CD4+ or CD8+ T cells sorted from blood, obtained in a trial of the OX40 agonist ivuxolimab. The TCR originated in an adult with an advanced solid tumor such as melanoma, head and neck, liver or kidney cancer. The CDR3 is CASSLFWRDRTEFF. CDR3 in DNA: TGTGCCAGCAGCTTATTTTGGCGGGACCGGACGGAGTTCTTC.